One and the same sample provided the 32 T cell receptor beta chains below, sequenced in a study of spatial heterogeneity in lung cancer. The study's findings and limits: One measure, the expanded intratumoral alpha and beta TCR count, tracked tumor mutation counts.

Time point given: sample taken at primary tumor resection. One entry per CDR3 protein results from TCRdb running MiXCR on the 5' RACE reads. The repertoire has around 530 distinct CDR3 sequences, 60% of them found once; the top ten carry roughly an eighth. What these receptors recognize is not known. The material sequenced was lung tumor tissue, taken at surgery. All receptors derive from a male donor with early-stage non-small cell lung cancer.

This clonotype ranks as hyperexpanded. Because this beta chain is a stray read in a library intended to capture alpha chains, its abundance should not be given much weight. V is TRBV24-1 and J is TRBJ1-2; D ambiguous. The germline V gene has CDR1 KGHDR and CDR2 SFDVKD. The CDR3 is 17 residues long. V was pared by 2 bases and J by 8 bases, with 23 bases between. DNA for the CDR3: TGTGCCACCAGTGATTCCCCCAGCGTAGGGAGCGGCGAGGGCTACACCTTC. Encoded protein: CATSDSPSVGSGEGYTF.

Turning to this clonotype: A library prepared for alpha chains yielded this beta chain as an off-target read; its size is of little meaning. V and J are TRBV5-1 and TRBJ1-2, with D possibly matching TRBD1 (5 bases). CDR1 is SGHRS, CDR2 YFSETQ, per germline. The CDR3 sequence is 16 residues long. V was cut by 3 bases and J by 2 bases, with 17 bases left in between. CDR3: CASSWDDRRVNYGYTF. The CDR3 DNA reads TGCGCCAGCAGCTGGGATGACAGAAGAGTAAACTATGGCTACACCTTC.

Of note for this clonotype: For a library built for alpha chains, this beta chain is a stray read; little rests on its size. The chain carries TRBV25-1 and TRBJ2-1; 14 nucleotides align to TRBD2. J was trimmed by 7 bases and V by 2 bases; bases with no gene match: 13. The CDR3 consists of 19 residues. Per the germline V gene, CDR1 is MGHDK and CDR2 is SYGVNS. This chain's CDR3 is CASSETGTSGRGNWNEQFF. The CDR3 DNA reads TGTGCCAGCAGTGAAACCGGGACTAGCGGGAGAGGGAATTGGAATGAGCAGTTCTTC.

As for this clonotype: This beta chain represents an off-target read in a library built for alpha chains; its size is of limited meaning. This chain joins TRBV12-3 or TRBV12-4 and TRBJ2-1; 7 bases map to TRBD2. The CDR3 totals 17 residues. V lost 6 bases, J lost 2 bases, and 13 bases stayed unmatched. This CDR3 is CASSPTVGAGAYNEQFF. Here the CDR3 DNA reads TGTGCCAGCAGCCCCACTGTAGGGGCGGGAGCCTACAATGAGCAGTTCTTC.

This clonotype was counted once. In a library made to pick up alpha chains, this beta chain is a stray read with a size that means little. This chain links TRBV5-1 with TRBJ1-5; D is unresolved. Germline values: CDR1 SGHRS, CDR2 YFSETQ. The CDR3 runs 14 residues. Trimming pared 0 bases from V and 5 bases from J, leaving 9 bases between. The CDR3 bases are TGCGCCAGCAGCTTGGGAACTGCTGATCAGCCCCAGCATTTT. Encoded protein: CASSLGTADQPQHF.

Turning to this clonotype: Since it is a stray read in a library aimed at alpha chains, this beta chain has a size that is not meaningful. The CDR3 reads CAVGNQETQYF. CDR3 sequence (DNA): TGTGCCGTAGGAAACCAAGAGACCCAGTACTTC. The chain combines TRBV10-3 with TRBJ2-5; D gene uncertain. Germline V gives CDR1 ENHRY, CDR2 SYGVKD. With 11 bases removed from V and 0 bases from J, the gap between germline ends came to 7 bases. There are 11 residues in the CDR3.

Concerning this clonotype itself: With the library built for alpha chains, this beta chain is off target and its frequency is not meaningful. The chain joins TRBV29-1 to TRBJ2-6; 10 bases fit TRBD1. This CDR3 spans 17 amino acids. From germline, CDR1 is SQVTM and CDR2 ANQGSEA. V shed 3 bases and J 2 bases; nucleotides not matched to a gene: 7. The CDR3 loop is CSVDLGTGDPGANVLTF. CDR3 in DNA: TGCAGCGTTGATCTCGGGACAGGGGATCCTGGGGCCAACGTCCTGACTTTC. Drawing the rest from reference TRBV29-1 and TRBJ2-6, the complete variable domain is SAVISQKPSRDICQRGTSLTIQCQVDSQVTMMFWYRQQPGQSLTLIATANQGSEATYESGFVIDKFPISRPNLTFSTLTVSNMSPEDSSIYLCSVDLGTGDPGANVLTFGAGSRLTVL.

As to this clonotype: This beta chain represents an off-target read in a library built for alpha chains; its size is of limited meaning. The J gene is TRBJ2-7, the V gene TRBV11-1; 7 bases map to TRBD2. Trimming removed 5 bases from V and 6 bases from J; junction bases left unmatched: 10. Germline CDR1 and CDR2: SGHAT and FQDESV (reference sequence). This CDR3 comprises 14 residues. CDR3 nucleotide sequence: TGTGCCAGCAGCCCCGGGGGGACGCAAGGCGAGCAGTACTTC. This translates into CASSPGGTQGEQYF.

Details on this clonotype: Since the library was made to target alpha chains, this beta chain is a stray read and its abundance is not meaningful. This sequence joins TRBV6-6 and TRBJ2-7, with 9 bases matching TRBD1. The trim removed 0 bases at V and 3 bases at J, leaving 18 bases unmatched. This CDR3 region has 20 residues. CDR1 and CDR2 from the germline V gene are MNHNY and SVGAGI (reference sequence). CDR3 sequence reads: CASSYSIANRGRPQVYEQYF. Here the CDR3 DNA reads TGTGCCAGCAGTTACTCGATAGCTAACAGGGGGCGTCCCCAGGTCTACGAGCAGTACTTC.

This clonotype was seen only a few times. This beta chain lies outside the target of a library built for alpha chains; its clone size means little. This rearrangement joins TRBV7-8 to TRBJ1-5; 11 bases line up with TRBD1. This CDR3 comprises 15 residues. CDR1 is SGHVS and CDR2 is FQNEAQ in the germline V gene. With V trimmed by 3 bases and J by 6 bases, 4 bases remained unmatched. The CDR3 protein is CASSLDRGLGQPQHF. The CDR3 DNA is TGTGCCAGCAGCTTGGACAGGGGGCTGGGTCAGCCCCAGCATTTT.

As regards this clonotype: At one end the junction does not follow the germline gene, possibly because of a read error. This beta chain represents an off-target read in a library built for alpha chains; its size is of limited meaning. J is TRBJ2-1 and V is TRBV2; TRBD2 is a possible D gene (6 bases). CDR3 length: 13 amino acids. Per the germline V gene, CDR1 is SNHLY and CDR2 is FYNNEI. This chain's CDR3 is CASSVGTYSEQFF. The CDR3 nucleotides read TGTGCCAGCAGTGTGGGGACTTACAGTGAGCAGTTCTTC.

This clonotype has only one observation. This beta chain is off target for a library built for alpha chains, so its abundance means little. V is TRBV10-1 and J is TRBJ2-3; D is unclear. CDR1 and CDR2 (germline): WNHNN, SYGVQD (reference sequence). The CDR3 consists of 14 residues. V was trimmed by 0 bases and J by 0 bases, leaving 4 bases between them. DNA of the CDR3: TGCGCCAGCAGTGAGTCGACTAGCACAGATACGCAGTATTTT. Translated, it gives CASSESTSTDTQYF.

As to this clonotype: This beta chain slipped into a library made for alpha chains as a stray read, so its size is not meaningful. The chain employs TRBV28 and TRBJ1-1; 7 positions match TRBD1. After removal of 3 bases from V and 1 base from J, the junction contained 5 bases not matched to a gene. Germline CDR1 reads MDHEN; CDR2 reads SYDVKM. This CDR3 has 15 amino acids. As DNA, the CDR3 is TGTGCCAGCAGTTTTACAGGGGCTAAGAACACTGAAGCTTTCTTT. It yields the protein CASSFTGAKNTEAFF. Variable domain in full (rest from reference TRBV28 and TRBJ1-1): DVKVTQSSRYLVKRTGEKVFLECVQDMDHENMFWYRQDPGLGLRLIYFSYDVKMKEKGDIPEGYSVSREKKERFSLILESASTNQTSMYLCASSFTGAKNTEAFFGQGTRLTVV.

This clonotype appeared a few times. The size of this beta chain means little, since it is a stray read in a library made for alpha chains. The V gene is TRBV7-3, the J gene TRBJ1-1, with 7 bases that match TRBD1. Germline V gene lookup returns CDR1 SGHTA and CDR2 FQGTGA. The CDR3 length is 13 residues. Trimming removed 5 bases from V and 3 bases from J; junction bases left unmatched: 3. DNA for the CDR3: TGTGCCAGCAGCCAGGGGGTGGACACTGAAGCTTTCTTT. This encodes CASSQGVDTEAFF.

Notes on this clonotype: Being off target in a library aimed at alpha chains, this beta chain has a size of little meaning. The CDR3 spells CASSPQGAETGELFF. In DNA, the CDR3 is TGTGCCAGCTCACCCCAGGGGGCTGAGACCGGGGAGCTGTTTTTT. The rearrangement uses TRBV18 and TRBJ2-2; 8 bases are shared with TRBD1. The V gene's germline CDR1 is KGHSH and CDR2 LQKENI. The V and J ends lost 3 bases and 5 bases, in that order; junction bases with no gene match: 5. The CDR3 runs 15 residues.

On this clonotype: This beta chain lies outside the target of a library built for alpha chains; its clone size means little. The chain carries TRBV5-6 and TRBJ1-4, with a possible D match to TRBD1 (6 bases). Per germline, CDR1 SGHDT and CDR2 YYEEEE. The CDR3 runs 12 residues. V was clipped by 2 bases and J by 8 bases, with 7 bases between them. CDR3 residues: CASSFGQEKLFF. Here the CDR3 DNA reads TGTGCCAGCAGCTTTGGACAGGAAAAACTGTTTTTT. Drawing the rest from reference TRBV5-6 and TRBJ1-4, the complete variable domain is DAGVTQSPTHLIKTRGQQVTLRCSPKSGHDTVSWYQQALGQGPQFIFQYYEEEERQRGNFPDRFSGHQFPNYSSELNVNALLLGDSALYLCASSFGQEKLFFGSGTQLSVL.

In the case of this clonotype: For a library built for alpha chains, this beta chain is a stray read; little rests on its size. This rearrangement joins TRBV13 to TRBJ2-1; 12 bases fit TRBD2. This CDR3 is 16 amino acids long. Germline V lookup: CDR1 PRHDT, CDR2 FYEKMQ (reference sequence). Germline trimming cut 4 bases from V and 4 bases from J; bases unmatched to any gene: 5. DNA for the CDR3: TGTGCCAGCAGCTCGTCTAGCGGGAGGGCTTACAATGAGCAGTTCTTC. It encodes CASSSSSGRAYNEQFF.

About this clonotype: This beta chain came through as a stray read in a library set up for alpha chains, and its size says little. The V gene is TRBV30, the J gene TRBJ2-3, with D perhaps matching TRBD2 (6 bases). This CDR3 spans 14 amino acids. Germline loops: CDR1 GTSNPN, CDR2 SVGIG (reference sequence). The CDR3: CACAWGVLTDTQYF. In nucleotides, the CDR3 is TGTGCTTGCGCGTGGGGGGTGCTGACAGATACGCAGTATTTT. Combining the CDR3 with reference TRBV30 and TRBJ2-3 gives the whole variable domain SQTIHQWPATLVQPVGSPLSLECTVEGTSNPNLYWYRQAAGRGLQLLFYSVGIGQISSEVPQNLSASRPQDRQFILSSKKLLLSDSGFYLCACAWGVLTDTQYFGPGTRLTVL.

Notes on this clonotype: The library was built for alpha chains, so this beta chain is an off-target read and its size means little. This chain uses TRBV2 with TRBJ1-4, with TRBD1 identical over 8 bases. Trimming cost V 6 bases and J 8 bases; bases outside gene matches: 11. Germline-derived CDR1 and CDR2 are SNHLY and FYNNEI. The CDR3 totals 15 residues. The CDR3 DNA sequence: TGTGCCAGCAGGCTTGGAGGACAGGGCAGGGAAAAACTGTTTTTT. As protein: CASRLGGQGREKLFF. Full variable domain (rest looked up from reference TRBV2 and TRBJ1-4): EPEVTQTPSHQVTQMGQEVILRCVPISNHLYFYWYRQILGQKVEFLVSFYNNEISEKSEIFDDQFSVERPDGSNFTLKIRSTKLEDSAMYFCASRLGGQGREKLFFGSGTQLSVL.

Concerning this clonotype itself: This beta chain is a stray read from a library made for alpha chains; its abundance is not meaningful. This rearrangement joins TRBV19 to TRBJ2-5; 7 nucleotides agree with TRBD2. V shed 6 bases and J 10 bases; nucleotides not matched to a gene: 20. Per germline, CDR1 LNHDA and CDR2 SQIVND (reference sequence). CDR3 length: 16 residues. The CDR3 sequence: CASSIPGRETEGIQYF. The CDR3 region has the DNA TGTGCCAGTAGCATCCCCGGGCGGGAGACGGAGGGGATCCAGTACTTC. Supplemented by reference TRBV19 and TRBJ2-5, the full variable domain reads DGGITQSPKYLFRKEGQNVTLSCEQNLNHDAMYWYRQDPGQGLRLIYYSQIVNDFQKGDIAEGYSVSREKKESFPLTVTSAQKNPTAFYLCASSIPGRETEGIQYFGPGTRLLVL.

Concerning this clonotype: This beta chain is a stray read from a library made for alpha chains; its abundance is not meaningful. V usage is TRBV9 and J usage is TRBJ1-1; no clear D. The CDR3 length is 16 residues. The V and J ends lost 4 bases and 0 bases respectively, with 16 bases between them. Germline V CDR1 and CDR2: SGDLS, YYNGEE. The CDR3, as DNA: TGTGCCAGCAGCTCCCGAGACTCTTCTATGAACACTGAAGCTTTCTTT. This encodes CASSSRDSSMNTEAFF.

Points on this clonotype: With the library built for alpha chains, this beta chain is off target and its frequency is not meaningful. The chain is built from TRBV20-1 and TRBJ2-5, with D tentatively TRBD2 (6 bases). This CDR3 has 15 residues. Per the germline V gene, CDR1 is DFQATT and CDR2 is SNEGSKA (reference sequence). V dropped 4 bases and J dropped 5 bases, with 20 bases sitting between them. The CDR3 DNA follows: TGCAGTGCTATAGCAGCGGACTACCCTGGGGAGACCCAGTACTTC. The encoded protein is CSAIAADYPGETQYF.

This clonotype came up a few times. This beta chain is a stray sequence in a library constructed for alpha chains; its clone size is not meaningful. The chain recombines TRBV12-5 with TRBJ1-5; D is undetermined. V dropped 4 bases and J dropped 1 base, with 14 bases sitting between them. Germline V gene data show CDR1 as LGHNT and CDR2 as FRNRAP. The CDR3 extends over 16 amino acids. The CDR3 DNA reads as TGTGCTAGTGGTTCCCGCGTGATTGGGAGCAATCAGCCCCAGCATTTT. This translates into CASGSRVIGSNQPQHF.

As concerns this clonotype: This beta chain appears as a stray read in a library generated for alpha chains; its size is not informative. This chain links TRBV10-3 with TRBJ2-1; 8 nucleotides agree with TRBD2. V shed 0 bases and J 0 bases; nucleotides not matched to a gene: 13. The CDR3 contains 20 residues. CDR1 and CDR2 (germline): ENHRY, SYGVKD. This CDR3 reads CAISESTLLAGRLSYNEQFF. The CDR3 DNA sequence: TGTGCCATCAGTGAGTCCACCCTCCTAGCGGGCCGCCTCTCCTACAATGAGCAGTTCTTC.

There are a few counts of this clonotype. The library was prepared for alpha chains; this beta chain is a stray read, so its frequency means little. This chain's CDR3 is CASSYGEISTEAFF. In DNA, the CDR3 is TGTGCCAGCAGTTACGGAGAGATAAGCACTGAAGCTTTCTTT. The V and J genes are TRBV6-5 and TRBJ1-1; D is unclear. The germline CDR1 and CDR2 sequences are MNHEY and SVGAGI. This CDR3 contains 14 residues. Trimming took 2 bases from V and 4 from J, leaving 11 bases between them.

This clonotype has only a few counts. A library made for alpha chains picked up this beta chain off target, so its size means little. The V gene is TRBV7-2, the J gene TRBJ1-1, with 8 bases identical to TRBD1. CDR1 is SGHTA and CDR2 is FQGNSA in the germline V gene. With 5 bases clipped from V and 5 bases from J, the junction kept 13 bases outside the gene matches. The CDR3 spans 16 residues. CDR3 loop: CASSRDPIRGPTEAFF. The CDR3 DNA sequence: TGTGCCAGCAGCCGCGACCCTATCAGGGGGCCTACTGAAGCTTTCTTT.

In the case of this clonotype: The library was built for alpha chains, so this beta chain is an off-target read and its size means little. The rearrangement uses TRBV5-6 and TRBJ2-3; no definite D call. The CDR3 loop spans 12 amino acids. Trimming stripped 0 bases from V and 5 bases from J, with 4 bases between. CDR1 is SGHDT, CDR2 YYEEEE, per germline. The DNA of the CDR3 is TGTGCCAGCAGCTTGGGTAAAGATACGCAGTATTTT. Translation gives CASSLGKDTQYF.

With respect to this clonotype: The library was built for alpha chains, so this beta chain is an off-target read and its size means little. The chain recombines TRBV5-4 with TRBJ1-4; D is unclear. Germline V gene sequence: CDR1 SGHNT, CDR2 YYREEE (reference sequence). This CDR3 spans 13 amino acids. V lost 3 bases to trimming and J lost 6 bases, with 9 bases between them. The DNA for the CDR3 is TGTGCCAGCAGCTCCGGACTAGATGAAAAACTGTTTTTT. Its protein product is CASSSGLDEKLFF.

This clonotype was counted once. The library was built for alpha chains, so this beta chain is an off-target read and its size means little. V usage is TRBV10-3 and J usage is TRBJ2-5, with 11 bases matching TRBD1. The CDR3 consists of 15 residues. Per germline, CDR1 ENHRY and CDR2 SYGVKD. V lost 4 bases to trimming and J lost 1 base; unmatched junction nucleotides: 2. The CDR3 DNA reads as TGTGCCATCAGTGCCGGGACAGGGGGCCAAGAGACCCAGTACTTC. This sequence encodes CAISAGTGGQETQYF.

Concerning this clonotype: In a library made to pick up alpha chains, this beta chain is a stray read with a size that means little. The V gene is TRBV29-1, the J gene TRBJ1-4; D call uncertain. The V end was cut by 1 base, the J end by 8 bases, with 11 bases between. The CDR3 is 13 amino acids. Germline CDR1 SQVTM, CDR2 ANQGSEA. In nucleotides, the CDR3 is TGCAGCGTTGAAGGCCCCGAGAACGAAAAACTGTTTTTT. Its translation: CSVEGPENEKLFF.

On this clonotype itself: The size of this beta chain means little, since it is a stray read in a library made for alpha chains. This chain uses TRBV20-1 with TRBJ1-6; tentatively, D is TRBD1 (5 bases). CDR3 size: 16 residues. The V end was cut by 1 base, the J end by 8 bases, with 18 bases between. CDR1 is DFQATT and CDR2 is SNEGSKA in the germline V gene (reference sequence). Here the CDR3 DNA reads TGCAGTGCTAGAGCGTCGGCAGGGAGTATGGATTCACCCCTCCACTTT. This encodes CSARASAGSMDSPLHF.

About this clonotype itself: This beta chain lies outside the target of a library built for alpha chains; its clone size means little. The CDR3, as DNA: TGTGCCAGCAGTTCAAGGGCAGAGAACACCGGGGAGCTGTTTTTT. The encoded protein is CASSSRAENTGELFF. This sequence joins TRBV7-7 and TRBJ2-2; D is unresolved. V dropped 6 bases and J dropped 1 base, with 12 bases sitting between them. Germline-derived CDR1 and CDR2 are SSHAT and FNYEAQ (reference sequence). The CDR3 is 15 amino acids.